This T cell receptor (beta chain) was obtained from a study of T cells in Graves' hyperthyroidism and ophthalmopathy. Amplification yielded TCR beta CDR3 regions, with RNA transcripts as the source. The HTBI primer set drove a first-round RT-PCR of the TCR CDR3. TCRdb reanalysed the multiplex PCR reads using MiXCR and keeps one entry per CDR3 protein. The table has roughly 580,000 distinct CDR3 sequences, approximately 15% seen once; the top ten hold 5.8%. This CDR3 has 14 residues. V dropped 4 bases and J dropped 0; count of bases not matched to a gene: 1. CDR1 and CDR2 (germline): SGHNT, YENEEA. Patients showing uncontrolled infection, other autoimmune disease, pregnancy or lactation were ineligible. Blood sampling occurred at first hyperthyroidism diagnosis, ahead of any ophthalmopathy symptoms. This clonotype was seen repeatedly, ten times or more.

The chain employs TRBV11-3 and TRBJ2-3; 7 bases map to TRBD1. Sequenced sample: blood. The sequence was collected from a woman between 25 and 40 years old with Graves' hyperthyroidism that later progressed to Graves' ophthalmopathy. The CDR3 protein is CASSWDRSTDTQYF. CDR3 bases: TGTGCCAGCAGCTGGGACAGAAGCACAGATACGCAGTATTTT.